These T cell receptor beta chains were read from a single sample in a study of vaccination and CD4 T cells after COVID-19. The antigens for these receptors are not known. TCRdb re-called the PCR reads through MiXCR, storing one row per CDR3 protein. This table holds approximately 25,000 distinct CDR3 sequences, less than 80% found once. The source material was CD4+ T cells from blood, cultured in vitro. These receptors were collected from a human donor who had recovered from COVID-19. The CDR3 runs from the conserved cysteine through the conserved F or W. The order of the fields is V gene, D gene, J gene, clone size, CDR3 protein, CDR3 DNA. D genes are given only for firm matches. Where a row states a size, it is once, few, many or the class of an expanded clone; other rows omit it.

>TRBV12-3/TRBV12-4|TRBD1|TRBJ1-1|-
CASSFIKGANTEAFF
TGTGCCAGCAGTTTCATCAAGGGGGCTAACACTGAAGCTTTCTTT
>TRBV6-1|TRBD2|TRBJ2-5|-
CASSRTSGRLETQYF
TGTGCCAGCAGTCGTACTAGCGGGAGGTTAGAGACCCAGTACTTC
>TRBV27|-|TRBJ1-2|-
CASSPQGTPNYGYTF
TGTGCCAGCAGTCCTCAGGGAACCCCGAACTATGGCTACACCTTC
>TRBV4-3|TRBD2|TRBJ2-2|once
CASSLAGVGGELFF
TGCGCCAGCAGTCTAGCGGGAGTCGGTGGGGAGCTGTTTTTT
>TRBV20-1|-|TRBJ2-3|-
CSALGDLYDPDTQYF
TGCAGTGCTCTCGGGGACCTGTATGATCCAGATACGCAGTATTTT
>TRBV9|-|TRBJ1-2|-
CASSVGGYGYTF
TGTGCCAGCAGCGTAGGGGGGTATGGCTACACCTTC
>TRBV6-4|-|TRBJ2-2|-
CASSDDRLKAGTGELFF
TGTGCCAGCAGTGACGACAGGCTCAAAGCGGGCACCGGGGAGCTGTTTTTT
>TRBV28|-|TRBJ1-1|few
CASSSGTRNTEAFF
TGTGCCAGCAGTTCGGGGACAAGGAACACTGAAGCTTTCTTT
>TRBV19|-|TRBJ1-5|-
CASSIRGGNQPQHF
TGTGCCAGTAGTATTCGGGGCGGGAATCAGCCCCAGCATTTT
>TRBV2|-|TRBJ1-5|few
CASSTPVGPQHF
TGTGCCAGCAGTACCCCCGTGGGGCCCCAGCATTTT
>TRBV20-1|-|TRBJ1-5|few
CSARDLGPRKMQPQHF
TGCAGTGCTAGAGATCTCGGCCCAAGGAAGATGCAGCCCCAGCATTTT
>TRBV19|-|TRBJ1-2|-
CASSPARLDGYTF
TGTGCCAGTAGTCCCGCCCGACTTGACGGCTACACCTTC
>TRBV20-1|-|TRBJ1-1|-
CSARDAVGGEAFF
TGCAGTGCTAGAGACGCGGTGGGAGGTGAAGCTTTCTTT
>TRBV2|-|TRBJ2-2|-
CASRDGGYRENDTGELFF
TGTGCCAGCAGGGATGGGGGTTACCGGGAGAACGACACCGGGGAGCTGTTTTTT
>TRBV6-5|TRBD1|TRBJ1-6|few
CASSYRQGGSPLHF
TGTGCCAGCAGTTACAGACAGGGAGGTTCACCCCTCCACTTT
>TRBV7-2|-|TRBJ1-3|once
CASSLYSGGGGNTIYF
TGTGCCAGCAGCTTATACTCGGGGGGCGGTGGAAACACCATATATTTT
>TRBV28|TRBD1|TRBJ1-2|-
CASSLGQGWRGYTF
TGTGCCAGCAGTCTCGGACAGGGTTGGCGAGGCTACACCTTC
>TRBV6-1|TRBD2|TRBJ2-1|-
CASRGTSGVDEQFF
TGTGCCAGCAGGGGGACTAGCGGGGTAGATGAGCAGTTCTTC
>TRBV20-1|TRBD1|TRBJ1-2|-
CSALTGTGSYGYTF
TGCAGTGCACTTACCGGGACAGGGTCGTATGGCTACACCTTC
>TRBV10-3|-|TRBJ2-7|few
CAISERTVLGEQYF
TGTGCCATCAGTGAGCGGACGGTCCTGGGGGAGCAGTACTTC
>TRBV29-1|TRBD2|TRBJ2-1|-
CSVHSGTSGTYEQFF
TGCAGCGTGCACAGCGGGACTAGCGGGACCTATGAGCAGTTCTTC
>TRBV24-1|TRBD1|TRBJ2-2|once
CATSGSQGVAGELFF
TGTGCCACCAGTGGGTCACAGGGGGTCGCCGGGGAGCTGTTTTTT
>TRBV7-8|-|TRBJ1-1|-
CAGSPGGRAEAFF
TGTGCCGGCAGCCCCGGTGGGAGAGCTGAAGCTTTCTTT
>TRBV20-1|-|TRBJ2-1|-
CSARDRFLHSYNEQFF
TGCAGTGCTAGAGATCGGTTCCTCCACTCCTACAATGAGCAGTTCTTC
>TRBV7-9|TRBD1|TRBJ2-7|once
CASSVQGWEQYF
TGTGCCAGCAGCGTACAGGGGTGGGAGCAGTACTTC
>TRBV24-1|TRBD1|TRBJ1-2|-
CATSGATGGVPGYTF
TGTGCCACCAGTGGCGCCACAGGGGGCGTACCTGGCTACACCTTC
>TRBV20-1|TRBD2|TRBJ2-3|-
CSARSPGLAGVDTQYF
TGCAGTGCCCGCAGCCCCGGACTAGCGGGGGTGGATACGCAGTATTTT
>TRBV7-2|-|TRBJ1-3|-
CASSLVSRKDGNTIYF
TGTGCCAGCAGCTTAGTTAGCCGGAAAGATGGAAACACCATATATTTT
>TRBV28|-|TRBJ1-2|-
CASSINYGYTF
TGTGCCAGCAGTATCAACTATGGCTACACCTTC
>TRBV20-1|TRBD1|TRBJ1-5|medium-sized
CSATGQSNQPQHF
TGCAGTGCGACGGGACAGAGCAATCAGCCCCAGCATTTT
>TRBV30|-|TRBJ1-5|few
CAWSPGSDQPQHF
TGTGCCTGGAGTCCCGGGTCTGATCAGCCCCAGCATTTT
>TRBV20-1|-|TRBJ2-3|-
CSAGGKSSTDTQYF
TGCAGTGCTGGGGGGAAGAGTAGCACAGATACGCAGTATTTT
>TRBV19|-|TRBJ2-7|-
CASSSTLLTEQYF
TGTGCCAGTAGTTCCACACTATTAACCGAGCAGTACTTC
>TRBV11-2|-|TRBJ2-3|-
CASSSRRTNTQYF
TGTGCCAGCAGCTCGCGTCGGACAAATACGCAGTATTTT
>TRBV6-1|TRBD2|TRBJ2-2|-
CATNHHASGIVGELFF
TGTGCCACCAACCACCATGCTAGCGGGATAGTCGGGGAGCTGTTTTTT
>TRBV6-4|-|TRBJ2-3|-
CASSPVGLAGGTQYF
TGTGCCAGCAGCCCAGTGGGGCTGGCCGGGGGTACGCAGTATTTT
>TRBV6-5|-|TRBJ1-1|-
CASSYGGRGAYTEAFF
TGTGCCAGCAGTTACGGGGGTCGGGGGGCGTACACTGAAGCTTTCTTT
>TRBV7-9|-|TRBJ1-5|-
CASSFESSYSAQGQPQHF
TGTGCCAGCAGCTTTGAAAGTTCATACAGCGCGCAAGGTCAGCCCCAGCATTTT
>TRBV5-1|-|TRBJ1-1|-
CASSLQSRGTEAFF
TGCGCCAGCAGCCTGCAGTCGAGGGGGACTGAAGCTTTCTTT
>TRBV7-3|-|TRBJ2-2|-
CASSPRGGELFF
TGTGCCAGCAGCCCTCGGGGCGGGGAGCTGTTTTTT
>TRBV4-2|TRBD1|TRBJ1-6|-
CASSQADRGANSPLHF
TGTGCCAGCAGCCAGGCAGACAGGGGGGCGAATTCACCCCTCCACTTT
>TRBV19|TRBD1|TRBJ2-7|-
CASSDRDRVHEQYF
TGTGCCAGTAGTGACCGGGACAGGGTCCACGAGCAGTACTTC
>TRBV5-4|-|TRBJ2-3|-
CASSPAPGVGDTQYF
TGTGCCAGCAGCCCAGCGCCAGGGGTGGGAGATACGCAGTATTTT
>TRBV6-2/TRBV6-3|TRBD1|TRBJ1-2|-
CASNPGQGTYGYTF
TGTGCCAGCAACCCAGGACAGGGGACCTATGGCTACACCTTC
>TRBV7-2|TRBD1|TRBJ1-5|-
CASSSGGSGNQPQHF
TGTGCCAGCAGCTCAGGGGGCTCGGGCAATCAGCCCCAGCATTTT
>TRBV20-1|TRBD2|TRBJ2-2|-
CSARDWAMGLAGSGELFF
TGCAGTGCTAGAGACTGGGCGATGGGGCTAGCGGGATCCGGGGAGCTGTTTTTT
>TRBV6-5|-|TRBJ1-3|-
CASSYSGSGNTIYF
TGTGCCAGCAGTTACTCTGGCAGCGGAAACACCATATATTTT
>TRBV6-1|-|TRBJ1-1|few
CASSDPGSFTEAFF
TGTGCCAGCAGTGATCCGGGTAGCTTCACTGAAGCTTTCTTT
>TRBV6-5|-|TRBJ1-5|few
CASSYQGGEPQHF
TGTGCCAGCAGTTACCAAGGGGGTGAGCCCCAGCATTTT
>TRBV6-1|-|TRBJ2-5|-
CASSVTGTAGTQYF
TGTGCCAGCAGTGTCACCGGGACCGCGGGGACCCAGTACTTC
>TRBV12-3/TRBV12-4|-|TRBJ2-3|-
CASTPRTAYTDTQYF
TGTGCCAGCACCCCGAGGACAGCCTACACAGATACGCAGTATTTT
>TRBV6-1|TRBD2|TRBJ2-2|-
CASGNRLAGGNTGELFF
TGTGCCAGCGGTAACCGCCTAGCGGGAGGAAACACCGGGGAGCTGTTTTTT
>TRBV19|TRBD2|TRBJ2-3|-
CASSIARLAGKADTQYF
TGTGCCAGTAGTATAGCGCGACTAGCGGGAAAGGCAGATACGCAGTATTTT
>TRBV6-1|-|TRBJ2-6|-
CASRSVPHPGANVLTF
TGTGCCAGCAGGAGTGTACCCCACCCTGGGGCCAACGTCCTGACTTTC
>TRBV7-2|-|TRBJ2-7|-
CASSLASTGTYEQYF
TGTGCCAGCAGCTTAGCTTCTACGGGGACCTACGAGCAGTACTTC
>TRBV30|TRBD1|TRBJ1-5|medium-sized
CAWSLQGTWGNQPQHF
TGTGCCTGGAGCCTACAGGGGACCTGGGGGAATCAGCCCCAGCATTTT
>TRBV7-9|TRBD1|TRBJ2-7|-
CASQLQGADEQYF
TGTGCCAGCCAACTCCAGGGGGCCGACGAGCAGTACTTC